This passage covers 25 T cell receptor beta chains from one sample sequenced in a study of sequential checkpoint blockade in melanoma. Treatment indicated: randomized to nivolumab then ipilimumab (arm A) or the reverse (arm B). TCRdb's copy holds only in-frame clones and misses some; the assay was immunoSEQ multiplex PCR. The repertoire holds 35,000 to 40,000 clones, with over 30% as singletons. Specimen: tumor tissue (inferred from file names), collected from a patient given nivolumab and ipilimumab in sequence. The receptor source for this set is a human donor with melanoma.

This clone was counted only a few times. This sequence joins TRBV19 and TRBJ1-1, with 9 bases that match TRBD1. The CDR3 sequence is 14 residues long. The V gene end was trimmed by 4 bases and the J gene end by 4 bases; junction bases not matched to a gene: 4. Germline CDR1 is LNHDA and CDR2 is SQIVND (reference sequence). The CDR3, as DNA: TGTGCCAGTAGTACGGACAGGGGATTCACTGAAGCTTTCTTT. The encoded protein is CASSTDRGFTEAFF.

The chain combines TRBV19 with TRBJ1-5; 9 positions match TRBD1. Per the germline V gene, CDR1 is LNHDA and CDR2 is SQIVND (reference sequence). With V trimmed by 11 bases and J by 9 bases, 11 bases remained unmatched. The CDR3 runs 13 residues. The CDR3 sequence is CASATGGGRPQHF. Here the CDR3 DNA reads TGTGCCTCCGCGACAGGGGGGGGACGGCCCCAGCATTTT.

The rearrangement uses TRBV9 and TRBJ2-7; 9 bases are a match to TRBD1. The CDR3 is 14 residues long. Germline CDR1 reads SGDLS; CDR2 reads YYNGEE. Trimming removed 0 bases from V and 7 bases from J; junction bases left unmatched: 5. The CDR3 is CASSVDRGQGEQYF. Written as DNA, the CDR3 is TGTGCCAGCAGCGTAGACAGGGGGCAAGGGGAGCAGTACTTC. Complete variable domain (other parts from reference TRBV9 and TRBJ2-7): DSGVTQTPKHLITATGQRVTLRCSPRSGDLSVYWYQQSLDQGLQFLIQYYNGEERAKGNILERFSAQQFPDLHSELNLSSLELGDSALYFCASSVDRGQGEQYFGPGTRLTVT.

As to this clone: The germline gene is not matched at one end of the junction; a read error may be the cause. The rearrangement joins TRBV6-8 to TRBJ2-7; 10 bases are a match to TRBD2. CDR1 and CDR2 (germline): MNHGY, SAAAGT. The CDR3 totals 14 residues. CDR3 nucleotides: TGTGCCATCAGTGCCGGGACTAGCGAGATCGAGCAGTACTTC. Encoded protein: CAISAGTSEIEQYF.

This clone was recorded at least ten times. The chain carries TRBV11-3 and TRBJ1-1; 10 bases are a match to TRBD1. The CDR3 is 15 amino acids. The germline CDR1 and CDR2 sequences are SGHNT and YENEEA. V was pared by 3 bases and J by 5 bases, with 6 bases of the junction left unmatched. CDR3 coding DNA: TGTGCCAGCAGCTTTGGACAGGGGGAAGGGACTGAAGCTTTCTTT. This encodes CASSFGQGEGTEAFF. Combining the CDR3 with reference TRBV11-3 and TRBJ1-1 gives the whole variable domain EAGVVQSPRYKIIEKKQPVAFWCNPISGHNTLYWYLQNLGQGPELLIRYENEEAVDDSQLPKDRFSAERLKGVDSTLKIQPAELGDSAVYLCASSFGQGEGTEAFFGQGTRLTVV.

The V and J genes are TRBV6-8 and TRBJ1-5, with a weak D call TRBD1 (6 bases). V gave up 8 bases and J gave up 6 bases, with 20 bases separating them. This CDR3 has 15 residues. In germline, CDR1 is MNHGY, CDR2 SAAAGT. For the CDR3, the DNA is TGTGCCAGCGCCACCGAGGGGCAGGGGCGTCAGCCCCAGCATTTT. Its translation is CASATEGQGRQPQHF.

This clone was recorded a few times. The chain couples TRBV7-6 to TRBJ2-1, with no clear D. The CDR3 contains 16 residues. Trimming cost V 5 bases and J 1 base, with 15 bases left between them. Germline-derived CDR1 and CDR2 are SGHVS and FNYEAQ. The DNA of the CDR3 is TGTGCCAGCAGCGCCAGTCTTAAGGTGTCCTACAATGAGCAGTTCTTC. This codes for CASSASLKVSYNEQFF. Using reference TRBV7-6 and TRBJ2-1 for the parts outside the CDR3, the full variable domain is GAGVSQSPRYKVTKRGQDVALRCDPISGHVSLYWYRQALGQGPEFLTYFNYEAQQDKSGLPNDRFSAERPEGSISTLTIQRTEQRDSAMYRCASSASLKVSYNEQFFGPGTRLTVL.

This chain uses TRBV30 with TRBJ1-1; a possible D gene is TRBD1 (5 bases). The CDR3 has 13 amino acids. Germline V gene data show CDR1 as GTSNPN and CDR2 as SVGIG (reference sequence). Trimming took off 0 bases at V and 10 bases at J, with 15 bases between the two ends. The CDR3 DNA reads TGTGCCTGGAGTGTAGGGGCCGTCGGGACAGCTTTCTTT. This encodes CAWSVGAVGTAFF. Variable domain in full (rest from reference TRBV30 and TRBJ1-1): SQTIHQWPATLVQPVGSPLSLECTVEGTSNPNLYWYRQAAGRGLQLLFYSVGIGQISSEVPQNLSASRPQDRQFILSSKKLLLSDSGFYLCAWSVGAVGTAFFGQGTRLTVV.

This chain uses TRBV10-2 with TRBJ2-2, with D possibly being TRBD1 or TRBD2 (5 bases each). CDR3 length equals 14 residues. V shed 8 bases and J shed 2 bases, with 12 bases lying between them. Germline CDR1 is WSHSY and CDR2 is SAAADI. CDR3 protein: CASRPGPNTGELFF. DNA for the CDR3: TGCGCCAGCCGTCCGGGACCAAACACCGGGGAGCTGTTTTTT.

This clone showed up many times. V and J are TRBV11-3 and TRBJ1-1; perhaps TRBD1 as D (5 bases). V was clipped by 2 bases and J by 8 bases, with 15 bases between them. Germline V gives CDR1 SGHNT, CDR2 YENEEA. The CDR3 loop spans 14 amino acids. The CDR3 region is CASSLKSTVVEAFF. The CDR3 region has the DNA TGTGCCAGCAGCTTAAAATCGACAGTGGTCGAAGCTTTCTTT.

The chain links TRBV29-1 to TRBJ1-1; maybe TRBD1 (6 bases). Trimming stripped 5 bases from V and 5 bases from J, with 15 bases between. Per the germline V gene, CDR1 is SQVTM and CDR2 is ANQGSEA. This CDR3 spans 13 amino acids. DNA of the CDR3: TGCAGCGTTCGCACAGGGACCAATACTGAAGCTTTCTTT. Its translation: CSVRTGTNTEAFF.

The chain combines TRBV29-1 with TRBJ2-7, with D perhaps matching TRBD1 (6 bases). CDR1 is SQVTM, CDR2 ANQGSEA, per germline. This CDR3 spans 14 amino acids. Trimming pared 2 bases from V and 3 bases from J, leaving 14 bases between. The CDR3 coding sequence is TGCAGCGTTGAACTTGATGGGGGCGTCTACGAGCAGTACTTC. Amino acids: CSVELDGGVYEQYF.

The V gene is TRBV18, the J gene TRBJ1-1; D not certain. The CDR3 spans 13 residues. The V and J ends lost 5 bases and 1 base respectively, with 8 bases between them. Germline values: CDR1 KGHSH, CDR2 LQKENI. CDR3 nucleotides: TGTGCCAGCTCAACCCAACGGAACACTGAAGCTTTCTTT. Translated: CASSTQRNTEAFF.

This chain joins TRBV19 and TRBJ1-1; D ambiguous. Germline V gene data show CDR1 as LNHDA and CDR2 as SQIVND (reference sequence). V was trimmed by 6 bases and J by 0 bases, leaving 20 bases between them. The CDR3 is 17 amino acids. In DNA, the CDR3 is TGTGCCAGTAGCGAAAGCGTGGGGTCTCCAATGAACACTGAAGCTTTCTTT. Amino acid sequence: CASSESVGSPMNTEAFF.

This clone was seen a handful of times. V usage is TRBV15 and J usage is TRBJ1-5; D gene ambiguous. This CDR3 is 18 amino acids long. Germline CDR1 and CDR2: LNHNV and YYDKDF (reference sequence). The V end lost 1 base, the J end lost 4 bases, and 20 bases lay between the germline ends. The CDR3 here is CATSRGGRSSILNQPQHF. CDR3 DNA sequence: TGTGCCACCAGCAGAGGAGGGAGAAGTTCAATTCTTAATCAGCCCCAGCATTTT.

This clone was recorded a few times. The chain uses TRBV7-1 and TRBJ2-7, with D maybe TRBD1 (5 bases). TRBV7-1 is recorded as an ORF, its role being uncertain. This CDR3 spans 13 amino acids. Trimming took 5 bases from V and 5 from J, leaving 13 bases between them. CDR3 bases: TGTGCCAGCAGCGATGGGGCCTCGCACGAGCAGTACTTC. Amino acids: CASSDGASHEQYF.

CDR3 bases: TGTGCCAGTAGTAGGGACAGGAATTACGAGCAGTACTTC. Residues: CASSRDRNYEQYF. V is TRBV19 and J is TRBJ2-7, with 8 bases that match TRBD1. Trimming removed 4 bases from V and 4 bases from J; junction bases left unmatched: 3. The CDR3 covers 13 residues. Looked up from germline, CDR1 is LNHDA and CDR2 is SQIVND (reference sequence). Full variable domain (outside the CDR3, taken from reference TRBV19 and TRBJ2-7): DGGITQSPKYLFRKEGQNVTLSCEQNLNHDAMYWYRQDPGQGLRLIYYSQIVNDFQKGDIAEGYSVSREKKESFPLTVTSAQKNPTAFYLCASSRDRNYEQYFGPGTRLTVT.

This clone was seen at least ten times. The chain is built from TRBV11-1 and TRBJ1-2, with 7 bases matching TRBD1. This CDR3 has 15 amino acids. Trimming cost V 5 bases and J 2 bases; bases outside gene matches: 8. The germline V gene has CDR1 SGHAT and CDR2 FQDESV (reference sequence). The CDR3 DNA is TGTGCCAGCAGCCCAACACAGGGGTCCAACTATGGCTACACCTTC. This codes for CASSPTQGSNYGYTF.

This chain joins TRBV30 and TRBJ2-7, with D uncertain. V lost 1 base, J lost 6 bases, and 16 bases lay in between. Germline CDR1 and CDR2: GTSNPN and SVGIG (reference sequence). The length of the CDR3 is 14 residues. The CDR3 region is CAWSGAPVFSEQYF. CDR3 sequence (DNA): TGTGCCTGGAGTGGGGCCCCAGTTTTCTCCGAGCAGTACTTC.

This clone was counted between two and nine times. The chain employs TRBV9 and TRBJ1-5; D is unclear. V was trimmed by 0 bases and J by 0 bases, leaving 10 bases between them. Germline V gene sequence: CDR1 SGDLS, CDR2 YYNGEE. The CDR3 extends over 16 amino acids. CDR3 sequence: CASSVVRTVSNQPQHF. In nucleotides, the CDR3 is TGTGCCAGCAGCGTAGTTAGAACAGTTAGCAATCAGCCCCAGCATTTT. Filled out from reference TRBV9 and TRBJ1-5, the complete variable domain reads DSGVTQTPKHLITATGQRVTLRCSPRSGDLSVYWYQQSLDQGLQFLIQYYNGEERAKGNILERFSAQQFPDLHSELNLSSLELGDSALYFCASSVVRTVSNQPQHFGDGTRLSIL.

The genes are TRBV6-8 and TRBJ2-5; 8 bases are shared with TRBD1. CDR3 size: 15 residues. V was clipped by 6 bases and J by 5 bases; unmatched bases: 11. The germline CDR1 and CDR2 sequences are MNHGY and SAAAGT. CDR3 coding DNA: TGTGCCAGCAGGCAGAGACAGGGGCTAGTGGAGACCCAGTACTTC. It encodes CASRQRQGLVETQYF.

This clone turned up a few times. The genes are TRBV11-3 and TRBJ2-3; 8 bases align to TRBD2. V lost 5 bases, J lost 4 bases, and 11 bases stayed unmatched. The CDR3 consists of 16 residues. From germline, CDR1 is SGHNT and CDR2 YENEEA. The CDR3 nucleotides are TGTGCCAGCAGCCATCCCGACGGGAGGGAGTCAGATACGCAGTATTTT. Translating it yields CASSHPDGRESDTQYF.

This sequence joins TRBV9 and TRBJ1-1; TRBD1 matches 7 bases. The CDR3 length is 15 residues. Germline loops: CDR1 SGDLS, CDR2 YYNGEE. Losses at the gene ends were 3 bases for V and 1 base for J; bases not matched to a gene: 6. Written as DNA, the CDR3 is TGTGCCAGCAGCGATGGGACAGCCCCGAACACTGAAGCTTTCTTT. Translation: CASSDGTAPNTEAFF.

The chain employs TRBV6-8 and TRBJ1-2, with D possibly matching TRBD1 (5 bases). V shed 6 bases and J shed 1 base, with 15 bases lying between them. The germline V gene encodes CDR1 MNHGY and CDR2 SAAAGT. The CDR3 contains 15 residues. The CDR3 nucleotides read TGTGCCAGCAGGCCCGAAGGGGATCTTAACTATGGCTACACCTTC. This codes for CASRPEGDLNYGYTF.

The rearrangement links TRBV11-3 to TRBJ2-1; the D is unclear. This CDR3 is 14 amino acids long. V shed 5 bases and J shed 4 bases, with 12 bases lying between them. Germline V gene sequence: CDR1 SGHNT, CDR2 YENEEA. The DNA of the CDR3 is TGTGCCAGCAGCCCATCCCCCTTATACAATGAGCAGTTCTTC. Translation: CASSPSPLYNEQFF.